A selection of T cell receptor beta chains follows, all from one sample in a study of cytotoxic CD8 clonotypes in ibrutinib-treated CLL. Here immunoSEQ multiplex PCR was the method, and the copy in TCRdb shows in-frame clones only, minus some. The sample contains some 150,000 clones, roughly 83% of which appear only once. Source: PBMCs, taken after 12 months of ibrutinib treatment. The receptor set was obtained from a human donor with chronic lymphocytic leukemia. Both conserved end residues are part of each CDR3. The order of the fields is V gene, clone size, D gene, J gene, CDR3 length, CDR3 protein, CDR3 DNA. A D gene is named only where the DNA matches it firmly. Size tells how often a clone was seen (once, few, many) or the class of an expanded clone, and some rows leave it out.

v_call: TRBV7-9
clone_size: NA
d_call: NA
j_call: TRBJ1-2
cdr3_length: 15
cdr3_aa: CASSERDFGTGGYTF
cdr3_nt: TGTGCCAGCAGCGAGCGGGACTTTGGGACTGGTGGCTACACCTTC

v_call: TRBV4-1
clone_size: NA
d_call: NA
j_call: TRBJ2-2
cdr3_length: 17
cdr3_aa: CASSQMRDFNWPGELFF
cdr3_nt: TGCGCCAGCAGCCAAATGAGGGACTTCAATTGGCCCGGGGAGCTGTTTTTT

v_call: TRBV29-1
clone_size: NA
d_call: NA
j_call: TRBJ1-2
cdr3_length: 14
cdr3_aa: CSVTTGSRVYGYTF
cdr3_nt: TGCAGCGTCACAACAGGGAGCAGGGTCTATGGCTACACCTTC

v_call: TRBV2
clone_size: few
d_call: TRBD2
j_call: TRBJ2-3
cdr3_length: 14
cdr3_aa: CASSEEAGTDTQYF
cdr3_nt: TGTGCCAGCAGTGAAGAAGCGGGGACAGATACGCAGTATTTT

v_call: TRBV4-2
clone_size: NA
d_call: TRBD2
j_call: TRBJ2-1
cdr3_length: 17
cdr3_aa: CASSQDSLADSYNEQFF
cdr3_nt: TGTGCCAGCAGCCAAGATTCGCTAGCGGATTCCTACAATGAGCAGTTCTTC

v_call: TRBV25-1
clone_size: NA
d_call: TRBD1
j_call: TRBJ2-1
cdr3_length: 15
cdr3_aa: CASSDGTGVWKEQFF
cdr3_nt: TGTGCCAGCAGTGACGGGACAGGGGTTTGGAAAGAGCAGTTCTTC

v_call: TRBV6-5
clone_size: NA
d_call: TRBD1
j_call: TRBJ1-1
cdr3_length: 16
cdr3_aa: CASSYGWDRRNTEAFF
cdr3_nt: TGTGCCAGCAGTTACGGATGGGACAGGCGGAACACTGAAGCTTTCTTT

v_call: TRBV7-9
clone_size: NA
d_call: NA
j_call: TRBJ2-1
cdr3_length: 17
cdr3_aa: CASSLYGLVGVRNEQFF
cdr3_nt: TGTGCCAGCAGCTTATATGGATTGGTGGGTGTACGCAATGAGCAGTTCTTC

v_call: TRBV7-2
clone_size: NA
d_call: TRBD1
j_call: TRBJ2-1
cdr3_length: 16
cdr3_aa: CASSSRQGSPYNEQFF
cdr3_nt: TGTGCCAGCAGCTCGAGACAGGGTTCTCCTTACAATGAGCAGTTCTTC

v_call: TRBV25-1
clone_size: NA
d_call: NA
j_call: TRBJ1-1
cdr3_length: 13
cdr3_aa: CASSIPDIGEAFF
cdr3_nt: TGTGCCAGCAGTATCCCCGACATCGGTGAAGCTTTCTTT

v_call: TRBV5-1
clone_size: few
d_call: TRBD1
j_call: TRBJ1-2
cdr3_length: 14
cdr3_aa: CASRVSGQNYGYTF
cdr3_nt: TGCGCCAGCAGGGTCTCGGGACAGAACTATGGCTACACCTTC

v_call: TRBV7-2
clone_size: NA
d_call: NA
j_call: TRBJ2-7
cdr3_length: 16
cdr3_aa: CASSLASTGPPYEQYF
cdr3_nt: TGTGCCAGCAGCCTCGCCTCGACAGGACCACCCTACGAGCAGTACTTC

v_call: TRBV5-4
clone_size: NA
d_call: TRBD2
j_call: TRBJ2-2
cdr3_length: 17
cdr3_aa: CASSLGAGRANTGELFF
cdr3_nt: TGTGCCAGCAGCTTGGGGGCCGGGAGGGCTAACACCGGGGAGCTGTTTTTT

v_call: TRBV4-3
clone_size: NA
d_call: TRBD1
j_call: TRBJ2-7
cdr3_length: 16
cdr3_aa: CASSQDWTGGPYEQYF
cdr3_nt: TGCGCCAGCAGCCAAGATTGGACAGGGGGGCCCTACGAGCAGTACTTC

v_call: TRBV7-6
clone_size: NA
d_call: NA
j_call: TRBJ1-2
cdr3_length: 13
cdr3_aa: CASSLEGQSGYTF
cdr3_nt: TGTGCCAGCAGCTTAGAGGGGCAGAGTGGCTACACCTTC

v_call: TRBV25-1
clone_size: NA
d_call: TRBD2
j_call: TRBJ2-3
cdr3_length: 16
cdr3_aa: CASGPTSGRSTDTQYF
cdr3_nt: TGTGCCAGCGGTCCGACTAGCGGGAGGAGCACAGATACGCAGTATTTT

v_call: TRBV7-6
clone_size: once
d_call: NA
j_call: TRBJ2-3
cdr3_length: 13
cdr3_aa: CASSFGGTDTQYF
cdr3_nt: TGTGCCAGCAGCTTTGGGGGGACAGATACGCAGTATTTT

v_call: TRBV6-6
clone_size: NA
d_call: NA
j_call: TRBJ1-2
cdr3_length: 13
cdr3_aa: CASSDPGRQGYTF
cdr3_nt: TGTGCCAGCAGCGACCCGGGACGTCAAGGCTACACCTTC

v_call: TRBV11-2
clone_size: few
d_call: TRBD2
j_call: TRBJ2-7
cdr3_length: 18
cdr3_aa: CASSLGLAGGPVAYEQYF
cdr3_nt: TGTGCCAGCAGCCTGGGACTAGCGGGAGGGCCGGTGGCCTACGAGCAGTACTTC

v_call: TRBV30
clone_size: NA
d_call: NA
j_call: TRBJ2-1
cdr3_length: 10
cdr3_aa: CAWSRNEQFF
cdr3_nt: TGTGCCTGGAGTAGGAATGAGCAGTTCTTC

v_call: TRBV9
clone_size: NA
d_call: TRBD2
j_call: TRBJ2-1
cdr3_length: 14
cdr3_aa: CASSPGLAGDEQFF
cdr3_nt: TGTGCCAGCAGCCCGGGACTAGCGGGAGATGAGCAGTTCTTC

v_call: TRBV4-3
clone_size: NA
d_call: TRBD1
j_call: TRBJ2-5
cdr3_length: 16
cdr3_aa: CASSRAGTGNRETQYF
cdr3_nt: TGCGCCAGCAGCCGGGCCGGGACAGGGAATAGAGAGACCCAGTACTTC

v_call: TRBV5-6
clone_size: once
d_call: NA
j_call: TRBJ1-1
cdr3_length: 15
cdr3_aa: CASSRVWSPNTEAFF
cdr3_nt: TGTGCCAGCAGCCGAGTCTGGTCACCGAACACTGAAGCTTTCTTT

v_call: TRBV11-2
clone_size: NA
d_call: TRBD2
j_call: TRBJ2-7
cdr3_length: 14
cdr3_aa: CASSFGLAAYEQYF
cdr3_nt: TGTGCCAGCAGCTTCGGACTAGCTGCCTACGAGCAGTACTTC

v_call: TRBV6-1
clone_size: NA
d_call: NA
j_call: TRBJ2-7
cdr3_length: 10
cdr3_aa: CASSEYEQYF
cdr3_nt: TGTGCCAGCAGTGAGTACGAGCAGTACTTC

v_call: TRBV30
clone_size: few
d_call: NA
j_call: TRBJ2-4
cdr3_length: 14
cdr3_aa: CAWSVTRIANIQYF
cdr3_nt: TGTGCCTGGAGTGTAACGCGCATCGCCAACATTCAGTACTTC

v_call: TRBV27
clone_size: NA
d_call: TRBD2
j_call: TRBJ2-1
cdr3_length: 13
cdr3_aa: CASTLGLASEQFF
cdr3_nt: TGTGCCAGCACCCTGGGACTAGCAAGTGAGCAGTTCTTC

v_call: TRBV6-4
clone_size: NA
d_call: NA
j_call: TRBJ2-1
cdr3_length: 14
cdr3_aa: CASSEDQGGNEQFF
cdr3_nt: TGTGCCAGCAGTGAAGACCAGGGAGGCAATGAGCAGTTCTTC

v_call: TRBV11-2
clone_size: NA
d_call: NA
j_call: TRBJ2-3
cdr3_length: 14
cdr3_aa: CASSLMKGADTQYF
cdr3_nt: TGTGCCAGCAGCTTAATGAAGGGCGCAGATACGCAGTATTTT

v_call: TRBV4-3
clone_size: NA
d_call: TRBD1
j_call: TRBJ1-2
cdr3_length: 15
cdr3_aa: CASSLNWDSNYGYTF
cdr3_nt: TGCGCCAGCAGCCTAAATTGGGACAGCAACTATGGCTACACCTTC

v_call: TRBV28
clone_size: NA
d_call: TRBD1
j_call: TRBJ2-7
cdr3_length: 15
cdr3_aa: CASTPRGRATYEQYF
cdr3_nt: TGTGCCAGCACCCCGAGGGGGCGGGCCACCTACGAGCAGTACTTC

v_call: TRBV4-2
clone_size: NA
d_call: TRBD2
j_call: TRBJ2-3
cdr3_length: 16
cdr3_aa: CASSLILAGGADTQYF
cdr3_nt: TGTGCCAGCAGCCTCATACTAGCGGGAGGCGCAGATACGCAGTATTTT

v_call: TRBV4-1
clone_size: NA
d_call: TRBD2
j_call: TRBJ2-1
cdr3_length: 20
cdr3_aa: CASSHKIIESAGGSYNEQFF
cdr3_nt: TGCGCCAGCAGCCACAAAATAATAGAAAGCGCGGGAGGTTCCTACAATGAGCAGTTCTTC

v_call: TRBV7-2
clone_size: NA
d_call: TRBD2
j_call: TRBJ2-1
cdr3_length: 17
cdr3_aa: CASSPQLAGPSYNEQFF
cdr3_nt: TGTGCCAGCAGCCCCCAGCTAGCGGGACCCTCCTACAATGAGCAGTTCTTC

v_call: TRBV30
clone_size: once
d_call: NA
j_call: TRBJ2-7
cdr3_length: 14
cdr3_aa: CAWSANGNSYEQYF
cdr3_nt: TGTGCCTGGAGCGCCAATGGAAATTCCTACGAGCAGTACTTC

v_call: TRBV5-5
clone_size: NA
d_call: NA
j_call: TRBJ2-2
cdr3_length: 14
cdr3_aa: CASSFMLQMRELFF
cdr3_nt: TGTGCCAGCAGCTTCATGCTACAAATGAGGGAGCTGTTTTTT

v_call: TRBV11-2
clone_size: NA
d_call: TRBD1
j_call: TRBJ2-1
cdr3_length: 15
cdr3_aa: CASSRSGQGYNEQFF
cdr3_nt: TGTGCCAGCAGCCGTTCAGGACAGGGATACAATGAGCAGTTCTTC

v_call: TRBV7-8
clone_size: NA
d_call: NA
j_call: TRBJ2-7
cdr3_length: 14
cdr3_aa: CASSLVAGEYEQYF
cdr3_nt: TGTGCCAGCAGCTTAGTAGCAGGGGAGTACGAGCAGTACTTC

v_call: TRBV7-2
clone_size: NA
d_call: NA
j_call: TRBJ1-2
cdr3_length: 14
cdr3_aa: CASSLAGANYGYTF
cdr3_nt: TGTGCCAGCAGCTTGGCAGGGGCGAACTATGGCTACACCTTC

v_call: TRBV19
clone_size: NA
d_call: NA
j_call: TRBJ1-2
cdr3_length: 14
cdr3_aa: CASSIDRGNYGYTF
cdr3_nt: TGTGCCAGTAGTATAGATAGAGGGAACTATGGCTACACCTTC

v_call: TRBV2
clone_size: few
d_call: NA
j_call: TRBJ2-1
cdr3_length: 13
cdr3_aa: CASNKGRNNEQFF
cdr3_nt: TGTGCCAGTAACAAGGGACGGAACAATGAGCAGTTCTTC

v_call: TRBV18
clone_size: once
d_call: NA
j_call: TRBJ2-4
cdr3_length: 17
cdr3_aa: CASSPFRQRGPKNIQYF
cdr3_nt: TGTGCCAGCTCACCATTTCGGCAGAGGGGACCCAAAAACATTCAGTACTTC

v_call: TRBV5-6
clone_size: NA
d_call: NA
j_call: TRBJ2-7
cdr3_length: 14
cdr3_aa: CASSLRGSPYEQYF
cdr3_nt: TGTGCCAGCAGCTTGAGGGGGTCCCCCTACGAGCAGTACTTC

v_call: TRBV9
clone_size: NA
d_call: NA
j_call: TRBJ2-3
cdr3_length: 12
cdr3_aa: CASSDQGYTQYF
cdr3_nt: TGTGCCAGCAGCGACCAGGGTTATACGCAGTATTTT

v_call: TRBV28
clone_size: NA
d_call: TRBD1
j_call: TRBJ2-7
cdr3_length: 14
cdr3_aa: CAIADRTGSYEQYF
cdr3_nt: TGTGCCATAGCCGACCGGACAGGCTCATACGAGCAGTACTTC

v_call: TRBV27
clone_size: NA
d_call: NA
j_call: TRBJ1-1
cdr3_length: 12
cdr3_aa: CASSSVFTEAFF
cdr3_nt: TGTGCCAGCAGCAGTGTATTCACTGAAGCTTTCTTT